The source of this TCR beta chain is a study of early stage breast cancer tumors. Whole-study context: Most invasive tumors, about 75% of the 16, were ER+/PR+/HER2-. Study-wide results and caveats: Most shared enriched TCRB sequences were commonly generated ones. Compared with adjacent normal breast tissue, tumors showed 2 to 2.5-fold greater T cell density and higher clonality.

Method: immunoSEQ multiplex PCR; TCRdb's copy keeps in-frame clones and lacks some. The sample has about 63,000 clones; over 65% are singletons. This clone was seen more than once but under ten times. Its antigen is not identified. The junction departs from the called germline gene at one end, perhaps through a read error. Sequencing was done on a sample of blood. This TCR was sampled from a person aged 25 to 39 with breast cancer.

The CDR3 here is CASKQGLNTGELFF. The CDR3 DNA follows: TGTGCCAGCAAGCAGGGACTCAACACCGGAGAGCTGTTTTTT. The chain combines TRBV27 with TRBJ2-2; weak D call: TRBD2 (6 bases). The CDR3 totals 14 residues. Per germline, CDR1 MNHEY and CDR2 SMNVEV (reference sequence).